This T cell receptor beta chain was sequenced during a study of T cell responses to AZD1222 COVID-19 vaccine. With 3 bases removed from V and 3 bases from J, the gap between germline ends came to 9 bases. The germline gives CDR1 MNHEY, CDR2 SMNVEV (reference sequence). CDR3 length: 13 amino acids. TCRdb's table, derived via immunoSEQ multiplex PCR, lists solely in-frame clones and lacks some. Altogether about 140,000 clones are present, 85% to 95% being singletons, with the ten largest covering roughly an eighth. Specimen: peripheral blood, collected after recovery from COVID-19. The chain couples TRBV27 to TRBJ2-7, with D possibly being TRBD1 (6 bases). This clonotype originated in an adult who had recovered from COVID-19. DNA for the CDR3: TGTGCCAGCAGTTTCGGACAGCGCTACGAGCAGTACTTC. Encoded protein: CASSFGQRYEQYF.